This TCR beta chain was profiled in a study of T cells in Graves' hyperthyroidism and ophthalmopathy (dated 2019 in TCRdb). Broadly, across the study: Peripheral blood samples were taken at initial diagnosis, before any treatment was given. A discovery cohort of about a hundred patients, fewer than 50 with Graves' ophthalmopathy and more than 55 with stable Graves' hyperthyroidism, was used to find distinguishing TCR V-J signatures. Thyroid tissue and blood T-cell repertoires from six Graves' hyperthyroidism patients were also compared in the study. The paper reports TCR Vbeta CDR3 sequencing of approximately 130 peripheral blood samples: approximately 43 ophthalmopathy, under 85 hyperthyroidism and around 17 progressor patients. An independent validation cohort of about 20 hyperthyroidism patients and 15 or so patients who later progressed to ophthalmopathy tested prospective prediction of ophthalmopathy. The 100 discovery patients were divided at random into training and test sets in a 7:3 ratio. After sampling, hyperthyroidism patients received methimazole starting at 30 mg daily, and ophthalmopathy patients received high-dose intravenous methylprednisolone.

TCR beta CDR3 regions were amplified from RNA transcripts. A first-round RT-PCR of the TCR CDR3 used the HTBI primer set with the Qiagen OneStep RT-PCR kit. The libraries were constructed in a second round of multiplex PCR and then size-selected and purified. Libraries were sequenced paired-end with 100 bp reads on an Illumina HiSeq2000. On the authors' methods: SOAPnuke was used to process the raw data, throwing out any read that contained adapters or uncalled bases, had a mean Phred below 15, or lacked an exact constant-primer or identifier match. High-quality paired reads were merged using COPE v1.2.5, and each unique nucleotide sequence was defined as a clonotype. MiTCR v1.1 was used to align clonotypes to the IMGT TRBV, TRBD and TRBJ reference segments. The analysis was restricted to V-J combinations with a frequency above 0.0001, which together covered about 99% of the repertoires. A TCS score was defined as the ratio of F50 (clonal expansion) to E x V (chaos), with BLOSUM62-based TCRdist applied between CDR3 peptides within each V-J. Welch's t-statistics and random forest reduced just over 500 V-J features to 10 to 15, which were used in a naive Bayes classifier (R e1071). TCRdb itself trimmed the public reads at Q25 with fastp, ran MiXCR and retained productive beta chains. One record per CDR3 amino acid sequence lists the most common genes and DNA. The V and J calls shown here were made by TCRdb, not taken from the authors' results. Within this sample are about 700,000 distinct CDR3 sequences, with around 15% of them counted one time only. The top ten hold roughly 10% of the sample.

This clonotype appeared many times. There is no known antigen for this receptor. The junction and the germline gene differ at one end; a read error may be behind it. A patient counted as having stable Graves' hyperthyroidism if no progression to ophthalmopathy occurred over 18 months of follow-up. Hyperthyroidism patients were newly diagnosed, with disease duration under 2 months, and aged 18 to 65 years. Exclusion was applied to patients with uncontrolled infections, other autoimmune diseases, pregnancy or lactation. Clinical symptoms, serum thyroxine and TRAb, thyroid ultrasound, and orbital computed tomography formed the basis for the diagnoses. PBMCs were isolated from approximately 10 ml of fresh peripheral blood by Ficoll-Paque density gradient centrifugation. Trizol reagent was used to extract total RNA, and RNA quality was then checked on an Agilent 2100 Bioanalyzer. Overall study results and their limits: In validation, progression to ophthalmopathy was predicted by the model with 70% to 71% sensitivity and about 72% specificity, a median of roughly 6.4 months before onset. Sample size was not statistically predetermined, and investigators were not blinded to group allocation. A model built on a 13 V-J signature distinguished ophthalmopathy from stable hyperthyroidism, reaching approximately 89% sensitivity and around 81% specificity in cross-validation and 80%/75% in testing. Blood samples also contained most of the expanded thyroid clonotypes (frequency above 0.001), which suggests that blood repertoires may reflect thyroid immune responses.

Taken from the germline V gene, the CDR1 and CDR2 loops are LGHNA and YSLEER. The CDR3 goes from the cysteine to the phenylalanine over 13 residues. Only the CDR3 portion is preserved as DNA: 39 bases, with reading frame beginning at the first base. Here the chain combines TRBV4-3 and TRBJ2-1, with a weak D call of TRBD1 (6 bases match). This receptor was obtained from a woman under 30 with Graves' hyperthyroidism. Specimen: blood. The encoded CDR3 is CASSQDSYNEQFF. In nucleotide form, the sequence is TGTGCCAGCTCACAGGACAGCTACAATGAGCAGTTCTTC.